This T cell receptor beta chain emerged from a study of lymphopenia after photon versus proton radiotherapy. The method was immunoSEQ multiplex PCR; TCRdb's version includes in-frame clones alone and lacks a portion of them. The sample lists 25,000 to 30,000 clones, approximately 90% seen once, with roughly 50% in the top ten. Regarding the study as a whole: After lymphocyte nadir, photon-treated repertoires showed oligoclonal expansion, especially CD8+ Temra. Proton therapy kept repertoires fairly stable, unlike photons, which gained effector/memory cells.

The length of the CDR3 is 15 residues. Germline lookup yields CDR1 LGHNA and CDR2 YSLEER. Trimming cost V 1 base and J 4 bases, with 13 bases left between them. A note on this clone: The antigen is unknown.

The V call is TRBV4-3, the J call TRBJ1-2; D possibly corresponds to TRBD1 (5 bases). The receptor was isolated from a woman aged 55-70 years with cholangiocarcinoma. Some clones in this sample may be carry-over from other donors' samples. The sample was peripheral blood, taken from a patient treated with proton-based radiotherapy. CDR3: CASSQGRQTPYGYTF. CDR3 coding DNA: TGCGCCAGCAGCCAAGGGCGACAGACCCCCTATGGCTACACCTTC.